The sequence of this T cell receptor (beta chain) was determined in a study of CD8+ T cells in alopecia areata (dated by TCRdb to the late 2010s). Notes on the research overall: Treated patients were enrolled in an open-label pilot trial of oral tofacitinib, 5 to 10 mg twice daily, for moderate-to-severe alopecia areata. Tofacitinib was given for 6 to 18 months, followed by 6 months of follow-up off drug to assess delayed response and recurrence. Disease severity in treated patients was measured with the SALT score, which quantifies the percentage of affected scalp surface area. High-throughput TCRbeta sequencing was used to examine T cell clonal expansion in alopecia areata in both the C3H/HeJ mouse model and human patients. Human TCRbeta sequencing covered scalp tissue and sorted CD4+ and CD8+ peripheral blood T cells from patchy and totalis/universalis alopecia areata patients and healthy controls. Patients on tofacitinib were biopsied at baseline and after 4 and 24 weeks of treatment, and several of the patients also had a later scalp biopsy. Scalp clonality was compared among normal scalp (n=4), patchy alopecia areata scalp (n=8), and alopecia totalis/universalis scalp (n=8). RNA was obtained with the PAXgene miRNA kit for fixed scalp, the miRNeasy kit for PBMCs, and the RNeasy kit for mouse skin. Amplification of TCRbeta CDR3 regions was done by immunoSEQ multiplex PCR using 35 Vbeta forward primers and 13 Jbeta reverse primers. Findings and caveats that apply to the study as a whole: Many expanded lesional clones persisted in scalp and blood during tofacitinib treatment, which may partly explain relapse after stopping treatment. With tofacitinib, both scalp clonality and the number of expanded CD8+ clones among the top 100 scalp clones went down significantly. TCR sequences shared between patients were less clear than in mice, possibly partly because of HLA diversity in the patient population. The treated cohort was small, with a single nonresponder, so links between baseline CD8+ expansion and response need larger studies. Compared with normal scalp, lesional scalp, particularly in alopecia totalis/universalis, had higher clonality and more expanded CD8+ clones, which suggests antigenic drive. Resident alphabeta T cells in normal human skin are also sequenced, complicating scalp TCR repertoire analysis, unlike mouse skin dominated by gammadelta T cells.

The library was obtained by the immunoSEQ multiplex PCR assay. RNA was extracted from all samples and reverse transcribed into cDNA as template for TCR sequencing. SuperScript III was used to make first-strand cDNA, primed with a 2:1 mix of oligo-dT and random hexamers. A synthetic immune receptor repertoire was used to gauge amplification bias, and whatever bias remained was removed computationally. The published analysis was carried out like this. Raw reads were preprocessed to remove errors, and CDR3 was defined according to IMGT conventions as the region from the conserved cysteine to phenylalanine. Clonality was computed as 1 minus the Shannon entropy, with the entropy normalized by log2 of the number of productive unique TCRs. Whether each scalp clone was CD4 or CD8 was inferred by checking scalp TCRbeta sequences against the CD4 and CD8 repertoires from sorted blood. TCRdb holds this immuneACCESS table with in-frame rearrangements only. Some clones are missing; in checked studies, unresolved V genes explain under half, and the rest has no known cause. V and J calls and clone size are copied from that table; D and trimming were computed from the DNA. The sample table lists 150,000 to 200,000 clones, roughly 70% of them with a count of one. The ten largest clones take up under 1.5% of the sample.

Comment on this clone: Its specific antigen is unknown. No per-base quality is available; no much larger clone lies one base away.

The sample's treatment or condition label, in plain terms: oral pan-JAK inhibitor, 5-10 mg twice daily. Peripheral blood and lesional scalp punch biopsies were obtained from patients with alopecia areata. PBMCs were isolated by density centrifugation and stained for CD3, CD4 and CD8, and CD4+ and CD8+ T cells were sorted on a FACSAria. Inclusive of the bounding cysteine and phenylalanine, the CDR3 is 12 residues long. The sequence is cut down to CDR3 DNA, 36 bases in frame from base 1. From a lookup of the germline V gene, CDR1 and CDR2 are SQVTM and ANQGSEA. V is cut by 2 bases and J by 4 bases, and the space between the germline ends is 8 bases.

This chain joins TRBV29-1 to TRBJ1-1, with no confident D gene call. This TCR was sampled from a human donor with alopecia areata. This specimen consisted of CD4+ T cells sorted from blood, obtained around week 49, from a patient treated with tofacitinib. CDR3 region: CSVENRVTEAFF. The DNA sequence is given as TGCAGCGTTGAAAATCGGGTCACTGAAGCTTTCTTT.